A single sample is the source of the 11 T cell receptor beta chains below, sequenced in a study of prognosis after radiotherapy for stage I lung cancer (dated by TCRdb to the early 2020s). Sequencing was carried out with an Illumina HiSeq 3000. Two rounds of multiplex PCR were performed to amplify the TCR beta CDR3 region from genomic DNA. In the first round of PCR, primers specific to each TRBV and TRBJ gene were used, and the primer sequences are filed in Chinese patent CN105087789A. The public reads were quality trimmed at Q25 with fastp and then assembled into clones with MiXCR by TCRdb, keeping productive beta chains. All rows with the same CDR3 protein become a single entry with the most common DNA and genes. The sample table lists roughly 20,000 distinct CDR3 sequences, about 42% of them with a count of one. The ten largest clones add up to under 35% of the sample. The sample consisted of PBMCs, taken before or after stereotactic body radiation therapy (not recorded which). Receptors were obtained from a donor of 50 years or more with non-small cell lung cancer.

The count of this clonotype is one. A much larger clone lies a single base off, so this may be a read error. The V and J genes are TRBV24-1 and TRBJ2-5; D gene uncertain. The V end was cut by 2 bases, the J end by 2 bases, with 11 bases between. The CDR3 is 15 residues long. Germline V gene sequence: CDR1 KGHDR, CDR2 SFDVKD. In nucleotides, the CDR3 is TGTGCCACCAGTGATTACGTCCCATGGCAAGAGACCCAGTACTTC. Amino acid sequence: CATSDYVPWQETQYF.

As for this clonotype: With a much larger clone just one base away, this may be a read error. V and J are TRBV6-1 and TRBJ1-1; maybe TRBD1 (5 bases). CDR1 is MNHNS, CDR2 SASEGT, per germline. The CDR3 sequence is 14 residues long. V was trimmed by 8 bases and J by 1 base, leaving 14 bases between them. The CDR3 loop is CASGNGGSNTEAFF. DNA of the CDR3: TGTGCCAGCGGTAACGGGGGATCGAACACTGAAGCTTTCTTT.

This clonotype occurred many times. V gene TRBV7-8 combines with J gene TRBJ1-1; D might be TRBD1 (6 bases). CDR3 size: 13 residues. V lost 4 bases and J lost 4, with 10 bases in between. Germline V CDR1 and CDR2: SGHVS, FQNEAQ. CDR3: CASSYGQTTEAFF. The CDR3 coding sequence is TGTGCCAGCAGCTACGGACAGACCACTGAAGCTTTCTTT.

As for this clonotype: With a far larger clone one base away, a read error is the likely cause. The chain links TRBV7-9 to TRBJ2-3; 8 nucleotides match TRBD1. The germline gives CDR1 SEHNR, CDR2 FQNEAQ (reference sequence). This CDR3 comprises 15 residues. V lost 1 base, J lost 1 base, and 1 base stayed unmatched. The DNA of the CDR3 is TGTGCCAGCAGCTTAGTGGGACAGGGCACAGATACGCAGTATTTT. Translating gives CASSLVGQGTDTQYF.

This clonotype was found many times. The chain has TRBV30 and TRBJ2-7; D unresolved. Germline V lookup: CDR1 GTSNPN, CDR2 SVGIG (reference sequence). CDR3 length: 13 amino acids. Trimming took off 3 bases at V and 3 bases at J, with 12 bases between the two ends. The DNA for the CDR3 is TGTGCCTGGAGGCCACTGGCCAACTACGAGCAGTACTTC. It specifies CAWRPLANYEQYF.

This clonotype has at least ten counts. The V call is TRBV3-1, the J call TRBJ2-7; 10 positions agree with TRBD1. Germline CDR1 reads LGHDT; CDR2 reads YNNKEL (reference sequence). Losses at the gene ends were 4 bases for V and 3 bases for J; bases not matched to a gene: 15. The CDR3 consists of 18 residues. Here the CDR3 reads CASSRQGAIREGVYEQYF. Here the CDR3 DNA reads TGTGCCAGCAGCCGACAGGGGGCGATCCGGGAAGGCGTCTACGAGCAGTACTTC.

Many counts were recorded for this clonotype. The chain combines TRBV6-1 with TRBJ2-2; D uncertain. Trimming took off 6 bases at V and 1 base at J, with 6 bases between the two ends. CDR1 is MNHNS, CDR2 SASEGT, per germline. The CDR3 has 13 amino acids. CDR3 coding DNA: TGTGCCAGCAGAGACAAGAACACCGGGGAGCTGTTTTTT. As protein: CASRDKNTGELFF.

There are many counts of this clonotype. The CDR3 spells CASTDISGNTIYF. The CDR3, as DNA: TGTGCCAGCACGGACATCTCTGGAAACACCATATATTTT. This chain joins TRBV6-1 and TRBJ1-3; weak D call: TRBD1 (5 bases). The CDR3 runs to 13 residues. Germline CDR1 is MNHNS and CDR2 is SASEGT. Trimming took 7 bases from V and 0 from J, leaving 7 bases between them.

This clonotype was picked up many times. This chain connects TRBV19 to TRBJ1-3; D might be TRBD1 (5 bases). Germline V CDR1 and CDR2: LNHDA, SQIVND (reference sequence). The CDR3 totals 13 residues. Between the trimmed V and J ends, which lost 5 bases and 2 bases, there was a span of 7 bases. In DNA form, the CDR3 reads TGTGCCAGTAGTCGCAGGGCTGGAAACACCATATATTTT. Its protein is CASSRRAGNTIYF.

This clonotype was counted many times. J is TRBJ2-1 and V is TRBV7-9, with 9 bases lining up with TRBD2. After removal of 5 bases from V and 0 bases from J, the junction contained 8 bases not matched to a gene. From germline, CDR1 is SEHNR and CDR2 FQNEAQ (reference sequence). This CDR3 has 17 residues. The CDR3 sequence is CASSPHGRGGSYNEQFF. Here the CDR3 DNA reads TGTGCCAGCAGCCCCCACGGGCGGGGGGGCTCCTACAATGAGCAGTTCTTC.

This clonotype was detected many times. The V and J genes are TRBV6-2 or TRBV6-3 and TRBJ1-2; D not resolved. In germline, CDR1 is MNHEY, CDR2 SVGEGT. Trimming took off 0 bases at V and 8 bases at J, with 13 bases between the two ends. The CDR3 sequence is 14 residues long. The CDR3 protein is CASSYSRTQNGYTF. CDR3 in DNA: TGTGCCAGCAGTTACTCGAGGACTCAAAACGGCTACACCTTC.